This record covers a single T cell receptor beta chain. What it binds is not known. At the survey level, the v3.0 immunoSEQ assay was run. Sequencing was intended to reach 40,000-50,000 T-cell genomes per sample. Assay: immunoSEQ multiplex PCR; the TCRdb copy retains only in-frame clones and omits some. The table records 25,000 to 30,000 clones, roughly 84% of them present only once. These data belong to a study of long-term antiretroviral therapy in people with HIV. Study observations and caveats: Within the repertoire, clones expanded before ART were dominant at all time points.

Post-ART PBMC samples numbered at least two per donor, and pre-ART ones at least one. Roughly 0.85-11 million cryopreserved PBMC were held in samples before DNA extraction. The source is a man in his forties or fifties with HIV. The sample was unsorted PBMCs, taken 3 years after starting antiretroviral therapy.

The DNA of the CDR3 is TGCGCCAGCAGCTTGGTAGGGGATGAAAAACTGTTTTTT. Translating it yields CASSLVGDEKLFF. The chain uses TRBV5-1 and TRBJ1-4; possibly TRBD1 for D (5 bases). CDR3 length: 13 amino acids. Trimming took off 0 bases at V and 6 bases at J, with 6 bases between the two ends. Germline CDR1 SGHRS, CDR2 YFSETQ. The whole variable domain, filled in from reference TRBV5-1 and TRBJ1-4, reads KAGVTQTPRYLIKTRGQQVTLSCSPISGHRSVSWYQQTPGQGLQFLFEYFSETQRNKGNFPGRFSGRQFSNSRSEMNVSTLELGDSALYLCASSLVGDEKLFFGSGTQLSVL.